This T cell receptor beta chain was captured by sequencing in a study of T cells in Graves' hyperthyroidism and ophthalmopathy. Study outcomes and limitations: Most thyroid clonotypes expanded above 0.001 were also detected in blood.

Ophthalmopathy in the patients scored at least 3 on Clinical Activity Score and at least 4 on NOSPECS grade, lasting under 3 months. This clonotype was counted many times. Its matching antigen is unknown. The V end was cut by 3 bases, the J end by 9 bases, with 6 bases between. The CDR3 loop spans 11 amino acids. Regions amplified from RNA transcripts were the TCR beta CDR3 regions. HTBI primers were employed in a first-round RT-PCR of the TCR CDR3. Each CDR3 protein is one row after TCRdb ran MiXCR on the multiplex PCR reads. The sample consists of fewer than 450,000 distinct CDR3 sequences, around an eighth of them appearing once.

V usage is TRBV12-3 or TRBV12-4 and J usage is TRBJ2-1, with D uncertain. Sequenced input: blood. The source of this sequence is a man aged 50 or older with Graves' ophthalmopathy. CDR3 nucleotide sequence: TGTGCCAGCAGTTTCAGAGCTGAGCAGTTCTTC. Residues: CASSFRAEQFF.